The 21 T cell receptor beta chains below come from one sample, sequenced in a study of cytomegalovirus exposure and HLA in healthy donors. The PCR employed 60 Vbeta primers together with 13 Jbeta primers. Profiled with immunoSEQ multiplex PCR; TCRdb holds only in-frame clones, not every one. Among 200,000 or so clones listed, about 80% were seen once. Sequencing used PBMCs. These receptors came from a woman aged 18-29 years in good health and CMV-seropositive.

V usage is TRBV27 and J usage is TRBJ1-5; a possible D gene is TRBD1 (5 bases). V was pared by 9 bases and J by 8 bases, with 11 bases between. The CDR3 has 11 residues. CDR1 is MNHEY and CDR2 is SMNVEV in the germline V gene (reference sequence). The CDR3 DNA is TGTGCCAGATCAGGGTCGGAGCCCCAGCATTTT. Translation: CARSGSEPQHF.

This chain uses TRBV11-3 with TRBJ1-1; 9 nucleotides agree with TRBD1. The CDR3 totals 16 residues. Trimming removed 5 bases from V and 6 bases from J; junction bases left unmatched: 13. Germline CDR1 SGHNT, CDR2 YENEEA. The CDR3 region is CASSRSRDRVGAEAFF. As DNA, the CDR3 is TGTGCCAGCAGCCGTTCCCGGGACAGGGTGGGAGCTGAAGCTTTCTTT.

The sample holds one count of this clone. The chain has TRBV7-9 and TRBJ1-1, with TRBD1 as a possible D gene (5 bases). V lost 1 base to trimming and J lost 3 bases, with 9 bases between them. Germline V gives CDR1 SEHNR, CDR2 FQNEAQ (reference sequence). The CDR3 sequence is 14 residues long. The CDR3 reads CASSLVGQDTEAFF. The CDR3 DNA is TGTGCCAGCAGCTTAGTTGGACAAGACACTGAAGCTTTCTTT.

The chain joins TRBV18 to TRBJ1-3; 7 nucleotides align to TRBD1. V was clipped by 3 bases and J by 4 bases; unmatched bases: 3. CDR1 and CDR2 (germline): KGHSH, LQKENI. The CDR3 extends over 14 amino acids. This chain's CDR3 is CASSPTGEGNTIYF. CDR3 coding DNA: TGTGCCAGCTCACCTACAGGGGAAGGAAACACCATATATTTT.

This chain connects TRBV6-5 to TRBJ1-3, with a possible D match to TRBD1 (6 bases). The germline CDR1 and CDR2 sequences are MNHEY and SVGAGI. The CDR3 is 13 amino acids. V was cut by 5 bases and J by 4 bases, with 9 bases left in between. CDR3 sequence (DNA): TGTGCCAGCAGTGATGGACAGGGAAACACCATATATTTT. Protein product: CASSDGQGNTIYF.

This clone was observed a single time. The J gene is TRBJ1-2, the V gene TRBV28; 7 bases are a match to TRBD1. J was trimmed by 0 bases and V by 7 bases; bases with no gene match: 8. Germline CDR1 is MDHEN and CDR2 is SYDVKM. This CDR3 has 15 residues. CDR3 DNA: TGTGCCAGCACCCTCAACAGGGGAGCTAACTATGGCTACACCTTC. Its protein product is CASTLNRGANYGYTF.

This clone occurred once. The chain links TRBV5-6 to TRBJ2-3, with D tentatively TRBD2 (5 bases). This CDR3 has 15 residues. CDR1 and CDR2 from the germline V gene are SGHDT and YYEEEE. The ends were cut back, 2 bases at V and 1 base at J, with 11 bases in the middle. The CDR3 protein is CASSLPPGGTDTQYF. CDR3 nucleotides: TGTGCCAGCAGCTTACCGCCCGGGGGCACAGATACGCAGTATTTT.

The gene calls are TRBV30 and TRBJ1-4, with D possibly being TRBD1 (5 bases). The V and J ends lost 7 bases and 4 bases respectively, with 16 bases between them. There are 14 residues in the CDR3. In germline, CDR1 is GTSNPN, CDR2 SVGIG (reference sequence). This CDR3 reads CASKHDSYNEKLFF. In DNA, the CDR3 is TGTGCCTCGAAACACGACAGTTATAATGAAAAACTGTTTTTT.

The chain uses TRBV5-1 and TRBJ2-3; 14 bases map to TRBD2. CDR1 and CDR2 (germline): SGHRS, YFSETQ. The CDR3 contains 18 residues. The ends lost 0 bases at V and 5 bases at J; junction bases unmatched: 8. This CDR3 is CASSLVPTSGGARDTQYF. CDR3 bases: TGCGCCAGCAGCTTGGTTCCGACTAGCGGGGGGGCGCGAGATACGCAGTATTTT.

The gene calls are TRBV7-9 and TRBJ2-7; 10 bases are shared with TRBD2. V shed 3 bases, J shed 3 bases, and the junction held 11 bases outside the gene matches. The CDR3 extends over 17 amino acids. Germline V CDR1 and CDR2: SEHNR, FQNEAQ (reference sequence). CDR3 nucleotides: TGTGCCAGCAGCTTTGGCCCCGAGCGGGGGGGCCTCTACGAGCAGTACGTC. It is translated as CASSFGPERGGLYEQYV.

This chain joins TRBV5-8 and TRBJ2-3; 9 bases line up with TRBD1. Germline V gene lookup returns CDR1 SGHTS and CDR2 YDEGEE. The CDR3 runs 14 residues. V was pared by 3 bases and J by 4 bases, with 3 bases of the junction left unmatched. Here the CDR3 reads CASSYGQGPDTQYF. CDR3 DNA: TGTGCCAGCAGCTACGGACAGGGGCCAGATACGCAGTATTTT.

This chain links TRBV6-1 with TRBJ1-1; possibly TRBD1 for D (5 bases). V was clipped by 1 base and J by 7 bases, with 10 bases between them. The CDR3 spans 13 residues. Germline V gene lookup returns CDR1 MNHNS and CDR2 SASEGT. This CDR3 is CASSEVAQVEAFF. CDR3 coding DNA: TGTGCCAGCAGTGAAGTCGCACAGGTTGAAGCTTTCTTT.

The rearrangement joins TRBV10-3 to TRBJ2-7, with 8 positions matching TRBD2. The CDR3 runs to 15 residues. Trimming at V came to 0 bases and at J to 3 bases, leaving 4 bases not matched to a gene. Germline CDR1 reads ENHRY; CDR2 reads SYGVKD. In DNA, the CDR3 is TGTGCCATCAGTGAGTCCGAGCGGGGGAGCTACGAGCAGTACTTC. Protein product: CAISESERGSYEQYF.

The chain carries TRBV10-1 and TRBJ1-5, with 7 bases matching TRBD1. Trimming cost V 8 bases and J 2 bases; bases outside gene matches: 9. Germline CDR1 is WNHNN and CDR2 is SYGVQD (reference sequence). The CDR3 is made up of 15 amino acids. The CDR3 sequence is CASFAQGNGNQPQHF. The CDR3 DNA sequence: TGCGCCAGCTTCGCACAGGGGAACGGCAATCAGCCCCAGCATTTT.

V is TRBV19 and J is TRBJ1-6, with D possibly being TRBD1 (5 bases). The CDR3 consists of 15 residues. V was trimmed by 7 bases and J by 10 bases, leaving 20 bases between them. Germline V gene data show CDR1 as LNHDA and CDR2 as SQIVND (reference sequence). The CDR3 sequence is CASTPRQGGPSPLHF. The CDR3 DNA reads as TGTGCCAGTACTCCGAGGCAGGGAGGTCCCTCACCCCTCCACTTT. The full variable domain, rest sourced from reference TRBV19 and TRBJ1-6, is DGGITQSPKYLFRKEGQNVTLSCEQNLNHDAMYWYRQDPGQGLRLIYYSQIVNDFQKGDIAEGYSVSREKKESFPLTVTSAQKNPTAFYLCASTPRQGGPSPLHFGNGTRLTVT.

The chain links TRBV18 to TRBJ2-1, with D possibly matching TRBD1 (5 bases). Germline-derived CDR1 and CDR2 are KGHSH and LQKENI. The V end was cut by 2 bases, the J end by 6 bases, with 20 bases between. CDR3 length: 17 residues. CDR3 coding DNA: TGTGCCAGCTCACCAGAACCCCCAGGGCTAGGGTTCAATGAGCAGTTCTTC. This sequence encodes CASSPEPPGLGFNEQFF.

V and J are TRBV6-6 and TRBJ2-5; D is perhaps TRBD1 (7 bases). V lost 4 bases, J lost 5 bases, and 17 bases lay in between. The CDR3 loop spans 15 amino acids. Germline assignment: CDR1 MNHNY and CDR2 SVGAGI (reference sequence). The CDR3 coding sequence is TGTGCCAGCAGTTCAGACAGGGCCCGGGGGGAGACCCAGTACTTC. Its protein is CASSSDRARGETQYF.

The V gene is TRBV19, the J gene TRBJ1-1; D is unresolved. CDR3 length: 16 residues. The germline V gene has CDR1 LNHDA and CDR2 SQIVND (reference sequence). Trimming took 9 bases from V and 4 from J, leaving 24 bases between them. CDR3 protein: CASRVTLQWRTTEAFF. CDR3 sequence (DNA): TGTGCCAGCAGAGTGACACTGCAGTGGAGGACCACTGAAGCTTTCTTT. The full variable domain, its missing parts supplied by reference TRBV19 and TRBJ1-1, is DGGITQSPKYLFRKEGQNVTLSCEQNLNHDAMYWYRQDPGQGLRLIYYSQIVNDFQKGDIAEGYSVSREKKESFPLTVTSAQKNPTAFYLCASRVTLQWRTTEAFFGQGTRLTVV.

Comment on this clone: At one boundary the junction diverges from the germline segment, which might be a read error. The CDR3 here is CASGNRDRNF. The DNA of the CDR3 is TGTGCCAGCGGCAACCGGGACAGGAATTTC. The chain combines TRBV28 with TRBJ2-7, with 8 bases lining up with TRBD1. Germline V lookup: CDR1 MDHEN, CDR2 SYDVKM. This CDR3 spans 10 amino acids.

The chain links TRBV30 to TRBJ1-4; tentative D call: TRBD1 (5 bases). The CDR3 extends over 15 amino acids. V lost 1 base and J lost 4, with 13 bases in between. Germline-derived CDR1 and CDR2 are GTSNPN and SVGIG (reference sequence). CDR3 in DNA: TGTGCCTGGAGTGGGGGCCTCGGGAGTAATGAAAAACTGTTTTTT. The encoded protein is CAWSGGLGSNEKLFF.

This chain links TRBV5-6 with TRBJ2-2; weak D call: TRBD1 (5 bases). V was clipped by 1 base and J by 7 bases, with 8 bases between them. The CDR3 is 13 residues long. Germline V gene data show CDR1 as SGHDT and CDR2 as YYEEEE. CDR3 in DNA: TGTGCCAGCAGCTTGAGGGGCGGCGGGGAGCTGTTTTTT. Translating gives CASSLRGGGELFF.